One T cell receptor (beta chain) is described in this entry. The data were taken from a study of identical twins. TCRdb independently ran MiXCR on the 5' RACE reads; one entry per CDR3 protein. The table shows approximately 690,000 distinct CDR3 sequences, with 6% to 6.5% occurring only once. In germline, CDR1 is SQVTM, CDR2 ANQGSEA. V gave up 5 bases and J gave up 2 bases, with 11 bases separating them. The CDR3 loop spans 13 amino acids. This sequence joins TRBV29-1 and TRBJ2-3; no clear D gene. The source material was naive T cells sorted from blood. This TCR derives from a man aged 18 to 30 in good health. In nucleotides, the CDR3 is TGCAGCGTTTTTTCGGTATTCACAGATACGCAGTATTTT. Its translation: CSVFSVFTDTQYF.